These 3 T cell receptor beta chains were all obtained from the same sample, sequenced in a study of multiple sclerosis patients with progressive multifocal leukoencephalopathy. Time point indicated: before natalizumab initiation. TCRdb keeps only in-frame clones here, not all; method: immunoSEQ multiplex PCR. The table lists 31,000 or so clones, roughly 90% of them singletons. Sequenced sample: PBMCs. These receptors all come from a human donor with multiple sclerosis.

The V and J genes are TRBV18 and TRBJ2-2, with a possible D match to TRBD2 (6 bases). This CDR3 has 17 residues. Trimming pared 0 bases from V and 4 bases from J, leaving 15 bases between. The V gene's germline CDR1 is KGHSH and CDR2 LQKENI. In DNA form, the CDR3 reads TGTGCCAGCTCACCACCCAGGGCACGGGGGTTCACCGGGGAGCTGTTTTTT. Translation gives CASSPPRARGFTGELFF.

J is TRBJ1-2 and V is TRBV7-9; maybe TRBD1 (6 bases). The V end was cut by 4 bases, the J end by 11 bases, with 17 bases between. Germline V gene sequence: CDR1 SEHNR, CDR2 FQNEAQ (reference sequence). The CDR3 runs to 13 residues. The CDR3 region is CASSSNPGQAYTF. The CDR3 DNA sequence: TGTGCCAGCAGCTCGAACCCGGGACAAGCGTACACCTTC.

The chain joins TRBV9 to TRBJ1-1; no definite D call. CDR1 SGDLS and CDR2 YYNGEE come from the germline V gene. The length of the CDR3 is 14 residues. V gave up 3 bases and J gave up 2 bases, with 11 bases separating them. The DNA of the CDR3 is TGTGCCAGCAGCGGGGGATGGGCCAACACTGAAGCTTTCTTT. As protein: CASSGGWANTEAFF.